These 20 T cell receptor beta chains originate from one sample sequenced in a study of long-term antiretroviral therapy in people with HIV. The assay used was immunoSEQ (version v3.0), run at survey level. Sequenced by immunoSEQ multiplex PCR; TCRdb stores in-frame clones only, minus some. The table records 16,000 or so clones, roughly 90% of them present only once. This specimen consisted of unsorted PBMCs, obtained 0.7 years before starting antiretroviral therapy. The receptor set was obtained from a man between 45 and 60 years old with HIV.

The chain carries TRBV2 and TRBJ2-2; 7 bases fit TRBD1. Germline V gene data show CDR1 as SNHLY and CDR2 as FYNNEI. This CDR3 is 17 amino acids long. The trim removed 7 bases at V and 2 bases at J, leaving 13 bases unmatched. The CDR3 DNA sequence: TGTGCCAGCATAGAGACCCCCGGGACAGCTAACACCGGGGAGCTGTTTTTT. Its translation is CASIETPGTANTGELFF.

The gene calls are TRBV15 and TRBJ1-2; 11 nucleotides agree with TRBD1. The junction had 7 bases not matched to a gene; V was cut back by 0 bases and J by 4 bases. CDR3 length: 17 amino acids. Germline CDR1 is LNHNV and CDR2 is YYDKDF (reference sequence). The CDR3 region has the DNA TGTGCCACCAGCAGAGATTTGGGGGACAGGGGGGGCTATGGCTACACCTTC. This gives the protein CATSRDLGDRGGYGYTF.

This clone was picked up a small number of times. This sequence joins TRBV7-6 and TRBJ1-5; TRBD1 might be the D (6 bases). The CDR3 has 12 residues. Trimming stripped 5 bases from V and 13 bases from J, with 15 bases between. The germline V gene has CDR1 SGHVS and CDR2 FNYEAQ. Here the CDR3 reads CASSPRGGSQHF. CDR3 in DNA: TGTGCCAGCAGCCCCAGGGGAGGGTCTCAGCATTTT.

The genes are TRBV7-9 and TRBJ2-4; D uncertain. CDR1 SEHNR and CDR2 FQNEAQ come from the germline V gene (reference sequence). V lost 5 bases and J lost 0, with 11 bases in between. The CDR3 has 15 residues. The CDR3, as DNA: TGTGCCAGCAGCCCTGCACGGATAGCCAAAAACATTCAGTACTTC. Protein product: CASSPARIAKNIQYF.

This clone was counted between two and nine times. The chain uses TRBV9 and TRBJ1-2; D may be TRBD1 (6 bases). V lost 4 bases and J lost 8, with 15 bases in between. The germline CDR1 and CDR2 sequences are SGDLS and YYNGEE. This CDR3 is built from 13 residues. CDR3 region: CASSPSTGYGYTF. The CDR3 DNA follows: TGTGCCAGCAGCCCATCGACAGGATACGGCTACACCTTC.

This chain uses TRBV30 with TRBJ2-7; TRBD1 agrees at 9 bases. Germline values: CDR1 GTSNPN, CDR2 SVGIG (reference sequence). The J segment lost 3 bases and the V segment lost 2 bases, leaving 17 bases of the junction unmatched. CDR3 size: 18 residues. The DNA for the CDR3 is TGTGCCTGGAGTCCCCTCGGGACAGGGTCGCGTGCGGGCTACGAGCAGTACTTC. Translating it yields CAWSPLGTGSRAGYEQYF.

In DNA form, the CDR3 reads TGTGCCACCACTCCCAGTGGGTTCGGGGAGCTGTTTTTT. Its protein product is CATTPSGFGELFF. The V call is TRBV6-6, the J call TRBJ2-2; no firm D call. V lost 10 bases, J lost 7 bases, and 16 bases lay in between. Looked up from germline, CDR1 is MNHNY and CDR2 is SVGAGI (reference sequence). The CDR3 is made up of 13 amino acids.

This clone is termed medium-sized. The rearrangement uses TRBV4-3 and TRBJ2-3; TRBD1 matches 8 bases. Germline lookup yields CDR1 LGHNA and CDR2 YSLEER. V lost 0 bases, J lost 1 base, and 3 bases stayed unmatched. CDR3 length: 16 amino acids. CDR3 residues: CASSQDWGQGTDTQYF. The CDR3 coding sequence is TGCGCCAGCAGCCAAGATTGGGGACAGGGCACAGATACGCAGTATTTT.

This sequence joins TRBV10-1 and TRBJ2-5, with 11 bases fitting TRBD2. The trim removed 5 bases at V and 2 bases at J, leaving 7 bases unmatched. CDR1 is WNHNN and CDR2 is SYGVQD in the germline V gene (reference sequence). The CDR3 is 16 amino acids. The CDR3 is CASSQGTSGWQETQYF. The CDR3 nucleotides are TGCGCCAGCAGTCAAGGGACTAGCGGTTGGCAAGAGACCCAGTACTTC.

The rearrangement joins TRBV30 to TRBJ1-4; D remains unclear. The CDR3 is made up of 14 amino acids. Germline assignment: CDR1 GTSNPN and CDR2 SVGIG (reference sequence). With 0 bases removed from V and 8 bases from J, the gap between germline ends came to 13 bases. CDR3 residues: CAWSVGRVGEKLFF. In DNA, the CDR3 is TGTGCCTGGAGTGTGGGAAGGGTGGGAGAAAAACTGTTTTTT.

The chain is built from TRBV15 and TRBJ2-3; D possibly corresponds to TRBD2 (5 bases). Germline V gene data show CDR1 as LNHNV and CDR2 as YYDKDF (reference sequence). The CDR3 loop spans 14 amino acids. The ends were cut back, 5 bases at V and 3 bases at J, with 12 bases in the middle. The CDR3 nucleotides are TGTGCCACCAGCCCCGGGGTTATAACAGATACGCAGTATTTT. It is translated as CATSPGVITDTQYF. Using reference TRBV15 and TRBJ2-3 for the parts outside the CDR3, the full variable domain is DAMVIQNPRYQVTQFGKPVTLSCSQTLNHNVMYWYQQKSSQAPKLLFHYYDKDFNNEADTPDNFQSRRPNTSFCFLDIRSPGLGDTAMYLCATSPGVITDTQYFGPGTRLTVL.

The chain employs TRBV6-5 and TRBJ1-5, with 9 bases aligning to TRBD1. This CDR3 has 14 amino acids. V lost 6 bases and J lost 5; bases outside the gene matches: 5. The V gene's germline CDR1 is MNHEY and CDR2 SVGAGI. This chain's CDR3 is CASRGTGFHQPQHF. Here the CDR3 DNA reads TGTGCCAGCAGAGGGACAGGGTTTCATCAGCCCCAGCATTTT.

The chain is built from TRBV27 and TRBJ2-6; possible D gene TRBD1, 5 bases. The V gene's germline CDR1 is MNHEY and CDR2 SMNVEV (reference sequence). The V gene lost 6 bases and the J gene lost 3 bases, with 21 bases spanning the gap. The length of the CDR3 is 18 residues. CDR3 sequence: CASSLMAGRSDGANVLTF. Here the CDR3 DNA reads TGTGCCAGCAGCCTAATGGCAGGGCGCTCGGATGGGGCCAACGTCCTGACTTTC.

This chain connects TRBV2 to TRBJ1-2; D not certain. The CDR3 totals 13 residues. Germline V lookup: CDR1 SNHLY, CDR2 FYNNEI. V gave up 2 bases and J gave up 4 bases, with 8 bases separating them. This chain's CDR3 is CASSERLSYGYTF. The CDR3 DNA reads TGTGCCAGCAGTGAACGGCTGAGCTATGGCTACACCTTC.

This chain joins TRBV29-1 and TRBJ1-1; D ambiguous. The V gene lost 4 bases and the J gene lost 5 bases, with 11 bases spanning the gap. Germline CDR1 reads SQVTM; CDR2 reads ANQGSEA. This CDR3 is built from 12 residues. The CDR3 sequence is CSVGIPGTEAFF. In nucleotides, the CDR3 is TGCAGCGTTGGAATCCCCGGAACTGAAGCTTTCTTT.

The chain has TRBV5-1 and TRBJ2-7, with D perhaps matching TRBD2 (6 bases). Germline V gene sequence: CDR1 SGHRS, CDR2 YFSETQ. The CDR3 consists of 14 residues. The V end lost 5 bases, the J end lost 4 bases, and 16 bases lay between the germline ends. CDR3 sequence reads: CASRDTGTDYEQYF. The CDR3 nucleotides are TGCGCCAGCAGGGACACCGGGACTGATTACGAGCAGTACTTC. The entire variable domain, with the rest obtained from reference TRBV5-1 and TRBJ2-7, is as follows: KAGVTQTPRYLIKTRGQQVTLSCSPISGHRSVSWYQQTPGQGLQFLFEYFSETQRNKGNFPGRFSGRQFSNSRSEMNVSTLELGDSALYLCASRDTGTDYEQYFGPGTRLTVT.

The V and J genes are TRBV19 and TRBJ2-7; TRBD2 aligns across 8 bases. From germline, CDR1 is LNHDA and CDR2 SQIVND (reference sequence). J gave up 5 bases and V 3 bases, and 12 bases lay outside the gene matches. The CDR3 spans 16 residues. This CDR3 reads CASSIFPVSGSNEQYF. The CDR3 DNA sequence: TGTGCCAGTAGTATTTTTCCAGTCAGCGGGAGTAACGAGCAGTACTTC. Filled out from reference TRBV19 and TRBJ2-7, the complete variable domain reads DGGITQSPKYLFRKEGQNVTLSCEQNLNHDAMYWYRQDPGQGLRLIYYSQIVNDFQKGDIAEGYSVSREKKESFPLTVTSAQKNPTAFYLCASSIFPVSGSNEQYFGPGTRLTVT.

A remark on this clone: In the same sample, other DNA sequences code for this CDR3. The chain is built from TRBV11-2 and TRBJ1-5; TRBD1 matches at 7 bases. Trimming took 2 bases from V and 5 from J; bases not matched to a gene: 0. The CDR3 has 13 residues. CDR1 and CDR2 from the germline V gene are SGHAT and FQNNGV. This chain's CDR3 is CASSLTGDQPQHF. CDR3 in DNA: TGTGCCAGCAGCTTAACAGGGGATCAGCCCCAGCATTTT.

The chain recombines TRBV5-6 with TRBJ1-1; D not certain. Germline lookup yields CDR1 SGHDT and CDR2 YYEEEE. Trimming cost V 0 bases and J 1 base, with 7 bases left between them. This CDR3 spans 14 amino acids. CDR3 nucleotide sequence: TGTGCCAGCAGCTTGGGCAGGAGGAACACTGAAGCTTTCTTT. Translating it yields CASSLGRRNTEAFF.

The chain links TRBV5-4 to TRBJ2-5; TRBD1 is a possible D gene (5 bases). This CDR3 has 14 residues. Trimming left V 0 bases short and J 3 bases short, with 9 bases between. Germline V gives CDR1 SGHNT, CDR2 YYREEE (reference sequence). CDR3 coding DNA: TGTGCCAGCAGCTTGGTTGGCAGGGAAGAGACCCAGTACTTC. Amino acids: CASSLVGREETQYF.